The rows below give T cell receptor beta chains drawn from one sample of a study of T cell changes during pregnancy in multiple sclerosis. Profiled with immunoSEQ multiplex PCR; TCRdb holds only in-frame clones, not every one. This table has approximately 130,000 clones, around 95% appearing once. The specimen comprised peripheral blood, sampled after pregnancy. The receptors were gathered from a female donor with multiple sclerosis, enrolled in a pregnancy study. The CDR3 runs from the conserved cysteine through the conserved F or W. D genes are given only for firm matches.

TRBJ2-2,.,TRBV25-1,TGTGCCAGCAGTGAATCTTCAGGGGTGCCCGGGGAGCTGTTTTTT,CASSESSGVPGELFF
TRBJ2-5,TRBD2,TRBV4-3,TGCGCCAGCAGCCAAGAGTTGTCCGGACTAGGCCAAGAGACCCAGTACTTC,CASSQELSGLGQETQYF
TRBJ2-7,.,TRBV15,TGTGCCACCAGCAGAGATCGGTTACAGGGTGGACGGAACGAGCAGTACTTC,CATSRDRLQGGRNEQYF
TRBJ1-1,.,TRBV15,TGTGCCACCAGCACAGGGTATGACCTACGAGCTTTCTTT,CATSTGYDLRAFF
TRBJ2-2,TRBD2,TRBV5-1,TGCGCCAGCAGCCTAACTAGCGGGAGGCCGAACACCGGGGAGCTGTTTTTT,CASSLTSGRPNTGELFF
TRBJ2-3,.,TRBV18,TGTGCCAGCTCACCCAGTATGTTGGGGGCAGGAGGCACAGATACGCAGTATTTT,CASSPSMLGAGGTDTQYF
TRBJ1-1,.,TRBV19,TGTGCCAGTAGTATGGGGTGGGGACAAATGAACACTGAAGCTTTCTTT,CASSMGWGQMNTEAFF
TRBJ2-2,.,TRBV10-3,TGTGCCTCGGGTGTTGGCGGGGAGCTGTTTTTT,CASGVGGELFF
TRBJ2-1,TRBD1,TRBV19,TGTGCCAGTAGGGAAGCCGGGGACAGGGGGTTTCCTGAGCAGTTCTTC,CASREAGDRGFPEQFF
TRBJ1-5,TRBD1,TRBV10-3,TGTGCCATCAGTGGACAGGGGGGGCAGCCCCAGCATTTT,CAISGQGGQPQHF
TRBJ2-1,.,TRBV5-1,TGCGCCAGCAGATGGCGGGAAGGCTACAATGAGCAGTTCTTC,CASRWREGYNEQFF